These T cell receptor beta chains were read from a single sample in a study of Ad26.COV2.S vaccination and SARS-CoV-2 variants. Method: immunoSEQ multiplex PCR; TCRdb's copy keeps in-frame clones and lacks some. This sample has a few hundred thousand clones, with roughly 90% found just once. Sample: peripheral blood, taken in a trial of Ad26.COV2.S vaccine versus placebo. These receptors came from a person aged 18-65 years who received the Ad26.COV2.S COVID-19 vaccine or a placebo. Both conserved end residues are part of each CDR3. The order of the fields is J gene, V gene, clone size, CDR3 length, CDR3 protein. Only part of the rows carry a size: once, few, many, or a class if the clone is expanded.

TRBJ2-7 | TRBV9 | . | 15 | CASSVGAGGHYEQYF
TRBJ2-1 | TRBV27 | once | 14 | CASSLSWLSNEQFF
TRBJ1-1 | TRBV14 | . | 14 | CASSQEMIGVEAFF
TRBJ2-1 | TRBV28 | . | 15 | CASRLAGSSYNEQFF
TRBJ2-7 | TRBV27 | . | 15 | CASSLRAGGLYEQYF
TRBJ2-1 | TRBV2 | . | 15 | CASSEETGMSNEQFF
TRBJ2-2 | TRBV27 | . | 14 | CASNRGLNTGELFF
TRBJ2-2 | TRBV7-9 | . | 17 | CASSSTPPLPSAGELFF
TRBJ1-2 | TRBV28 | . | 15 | CASSLGGQGVYGYTF
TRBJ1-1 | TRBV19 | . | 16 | CAASSPLTGWITEAFF
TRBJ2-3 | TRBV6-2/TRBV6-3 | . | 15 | CASSYYLAGEDTQYF
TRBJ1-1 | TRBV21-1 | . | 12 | CASIVGDTEAFF
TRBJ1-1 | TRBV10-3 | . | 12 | CAISQLNTEAFF
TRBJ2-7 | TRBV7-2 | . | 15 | CASSLGSGTTYEQYF
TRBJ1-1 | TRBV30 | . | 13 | CAWSQRMNTEAFF
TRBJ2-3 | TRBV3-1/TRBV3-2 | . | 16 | CASSLEGVFGSDTQYF
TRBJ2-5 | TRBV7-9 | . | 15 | CASSLIQSYQETQYF
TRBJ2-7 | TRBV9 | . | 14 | CASSPRSTTGEQYF
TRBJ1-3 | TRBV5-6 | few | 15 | CASSFLQGHGNTIYF
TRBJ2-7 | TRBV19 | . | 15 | CASSVGTSGIYEQYF
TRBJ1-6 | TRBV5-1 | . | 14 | CASSSGTGNSPLHF
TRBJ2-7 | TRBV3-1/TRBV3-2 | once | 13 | CASSRTVSYEQYF
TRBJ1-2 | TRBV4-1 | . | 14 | CASSQVAINYGYTF
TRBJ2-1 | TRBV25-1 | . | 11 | CASSSGTLKFF
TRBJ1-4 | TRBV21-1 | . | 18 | CASSKGGTRESTNEKLFF